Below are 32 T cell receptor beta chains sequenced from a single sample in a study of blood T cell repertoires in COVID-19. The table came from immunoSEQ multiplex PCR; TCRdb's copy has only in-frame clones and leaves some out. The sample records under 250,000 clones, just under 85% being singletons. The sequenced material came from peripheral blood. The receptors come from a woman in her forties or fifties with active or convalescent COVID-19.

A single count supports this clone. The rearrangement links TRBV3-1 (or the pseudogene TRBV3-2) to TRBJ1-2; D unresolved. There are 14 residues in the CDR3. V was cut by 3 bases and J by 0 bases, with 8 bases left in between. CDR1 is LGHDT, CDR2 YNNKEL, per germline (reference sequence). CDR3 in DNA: TGTGCCAGCAGCCACCGGGGAGCTAACTATGGCTACACCTTC. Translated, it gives CASSHRGANYGYTF.

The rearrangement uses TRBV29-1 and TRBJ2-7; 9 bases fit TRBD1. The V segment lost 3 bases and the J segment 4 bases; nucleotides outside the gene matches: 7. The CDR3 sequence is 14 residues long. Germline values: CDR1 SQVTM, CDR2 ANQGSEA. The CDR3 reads CSVERTGAVYEQYV. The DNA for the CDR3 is TGCAGCGTTGAGAGGACAGGGGCCGTATACGAGCAGTACGTC.

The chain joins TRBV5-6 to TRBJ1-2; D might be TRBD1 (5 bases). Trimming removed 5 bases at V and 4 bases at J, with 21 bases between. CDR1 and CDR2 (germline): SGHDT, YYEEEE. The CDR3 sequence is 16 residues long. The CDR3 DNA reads TGTGCCAGCAGTACCAGCGGGACCCAACATTTCTATGGCTACACCTTC. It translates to CASSTSGTQHFYGYTF.

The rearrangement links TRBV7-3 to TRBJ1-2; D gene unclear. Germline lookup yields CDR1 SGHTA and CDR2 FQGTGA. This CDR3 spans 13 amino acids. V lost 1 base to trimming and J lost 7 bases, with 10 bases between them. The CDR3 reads CASSLSGVSGYTF. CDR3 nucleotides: TGTGCCAGCAGCTTAAGTGGTGTGAGTGGCTACACCTTC.

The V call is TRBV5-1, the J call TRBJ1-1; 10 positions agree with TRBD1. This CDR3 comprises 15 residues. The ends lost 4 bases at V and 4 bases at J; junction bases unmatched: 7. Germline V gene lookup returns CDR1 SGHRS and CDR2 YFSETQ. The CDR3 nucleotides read TGCGCCAGCAGCCCACAGACAGGGGGCATCACTGAAGCTTTCTTT. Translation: CASSPQTGGITEAFF.

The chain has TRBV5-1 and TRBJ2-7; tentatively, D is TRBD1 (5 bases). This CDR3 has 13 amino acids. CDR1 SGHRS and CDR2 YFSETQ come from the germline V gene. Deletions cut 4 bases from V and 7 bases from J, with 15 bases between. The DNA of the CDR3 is TGCGCCAGCAGCCCCCTAGGGGCAAAAGAGCAGTACTTC. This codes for CASSPLGAKEQYF.

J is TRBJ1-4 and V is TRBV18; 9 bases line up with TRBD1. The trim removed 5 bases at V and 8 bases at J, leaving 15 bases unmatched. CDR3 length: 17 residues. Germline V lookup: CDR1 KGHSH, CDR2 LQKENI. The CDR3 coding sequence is TGTGCCAGCTCATCCTTAAATACCGGGACAGGGAACGAAAAACTGTTTTTT. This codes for CASSSLNTGTGNEKLFF.

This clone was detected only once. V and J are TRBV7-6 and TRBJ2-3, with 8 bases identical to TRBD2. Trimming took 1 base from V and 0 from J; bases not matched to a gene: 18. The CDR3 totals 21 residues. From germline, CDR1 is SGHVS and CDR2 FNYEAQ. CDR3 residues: CASSLGSAGRGASTSTDTQYF. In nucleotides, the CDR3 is TGTGCCAGCAGCTTAGGTTCAGCCGGGCGGGGGGCCTCTACTAGCACAGATACGCAGTATTTT.

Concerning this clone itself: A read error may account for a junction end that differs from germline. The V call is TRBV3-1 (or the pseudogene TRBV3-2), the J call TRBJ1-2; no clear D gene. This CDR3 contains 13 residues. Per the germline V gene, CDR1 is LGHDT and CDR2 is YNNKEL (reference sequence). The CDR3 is CASSKEGAYGYTF. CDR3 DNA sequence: TGTGCCAGCAGCAAAGAAGGAGCCTATGGCTACACCTTC.

CDR3 in amino acids: CASSPIASGSVSTDTQYF. The CDR3 nucleotides are TGTGCCAGCTCACCAATCGCTAGCGGGAGTGTCAGCACAGATACGCAGTATTTT. The chain has TRBV18 and TRBJ2-3; 10 bases are shared with TRBD2. V shed 2 bases and J 0 bases; nucleotides not matched to a gene: 8. From germline, CDR1 is KGHSH and CDR2 LQKENI. This CDR3 spans 18 amino acids.

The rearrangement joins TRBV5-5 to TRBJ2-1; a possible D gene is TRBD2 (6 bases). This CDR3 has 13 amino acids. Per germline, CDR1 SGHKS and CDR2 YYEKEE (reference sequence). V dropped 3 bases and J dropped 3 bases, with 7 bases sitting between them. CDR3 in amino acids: CASSWGVYNEQFF. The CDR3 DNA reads TGTGCCAGCAGCTGGGGGGTCTACAATGAGCAGTTCTTC.

CDR3: CASSATSGSYEQYF. CDR3 sequence (DNA): TGTGCCAGCAGTGCGACTAGCGGTTCCTACGAGCAGTACTTC. The chain has TRBV6-4 and TRBJ2-7; 9 bases are a match to TRBD2. Per germline, CDR1 MRHNA and CDR2 SNTAGT. The CDR3 runs 14 residues. V lost 4 bases and J lost 1; bases outside the gene matches: 2.

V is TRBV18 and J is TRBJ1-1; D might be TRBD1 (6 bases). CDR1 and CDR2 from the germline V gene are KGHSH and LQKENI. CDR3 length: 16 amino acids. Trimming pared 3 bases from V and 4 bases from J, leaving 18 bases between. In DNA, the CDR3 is TGTGCCAGCTCACCGGTGACACAGGGTAGTGGCACTGAAGCTTTCTTT. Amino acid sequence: CASSPVTQGSGTEAFF. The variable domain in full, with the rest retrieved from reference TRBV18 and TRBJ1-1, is NAGVMQNPRHLVRRRGQEARLRCSPMKGHSHVYWYRQLPEEGLKFMVYLQKENIIDESGMPKERFSAEFPKEGPSILRIQQVVRGDSAAYFCASSPVTQGSGTEAFFGQGTRLTVV.

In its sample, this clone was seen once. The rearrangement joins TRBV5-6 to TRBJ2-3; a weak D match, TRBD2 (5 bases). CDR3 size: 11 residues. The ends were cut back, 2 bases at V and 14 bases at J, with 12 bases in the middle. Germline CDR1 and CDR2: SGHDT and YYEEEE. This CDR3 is CASSLRGYGYF. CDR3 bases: TGTGCCAGCAGCTTACGGGGATATGGGTATTTT. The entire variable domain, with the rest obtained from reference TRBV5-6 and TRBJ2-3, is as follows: DAGVTQSPTHLIKTRGQQVTLRCSPKSGHDTVSWYQQALGQGPQFIFQYYEEEERQRGNFPDRFSGHQFPNYSSELNVNALLLGDSALYLCASSLRGYGYFGPGTRLTVL.

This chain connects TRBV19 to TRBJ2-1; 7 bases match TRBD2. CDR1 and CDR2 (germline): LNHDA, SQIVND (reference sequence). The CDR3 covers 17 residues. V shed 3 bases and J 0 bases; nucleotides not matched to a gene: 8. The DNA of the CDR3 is TGTGCCAGTAGTATGGGGAGGGCTAGGAGCTCCTACAATGAGCAGTTCTTC. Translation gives CASSMGRARSSYNEQFF.

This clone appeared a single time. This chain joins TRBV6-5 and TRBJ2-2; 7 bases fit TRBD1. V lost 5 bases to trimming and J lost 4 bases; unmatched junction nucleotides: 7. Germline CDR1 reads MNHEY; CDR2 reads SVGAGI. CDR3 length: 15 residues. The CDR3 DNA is TGTGCCAGCAGTCCCGGGACAGTGGGCACCGGGGAGCTGTTTTTT. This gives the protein CASSPGTVGTGELFF.

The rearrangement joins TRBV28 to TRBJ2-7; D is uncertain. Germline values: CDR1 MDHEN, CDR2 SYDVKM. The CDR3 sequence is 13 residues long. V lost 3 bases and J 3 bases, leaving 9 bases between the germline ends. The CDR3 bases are TGTGCCAGCAGTTTCCGGTCGGGCTACGAGCAGTACGTC. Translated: CASSFRSGYEQYV.

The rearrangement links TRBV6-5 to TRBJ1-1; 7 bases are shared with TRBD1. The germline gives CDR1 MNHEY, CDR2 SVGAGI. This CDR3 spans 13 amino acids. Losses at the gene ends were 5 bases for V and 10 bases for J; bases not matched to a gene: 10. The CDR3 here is CASSRYRGNAAFF. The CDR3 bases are TGTGCCAGCAGTCGGTACAGGGGTAACGCAGCTTTCTTT.

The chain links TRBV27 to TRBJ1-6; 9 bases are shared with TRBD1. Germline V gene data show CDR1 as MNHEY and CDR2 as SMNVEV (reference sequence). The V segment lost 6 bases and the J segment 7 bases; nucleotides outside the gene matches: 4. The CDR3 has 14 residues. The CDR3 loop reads CASRRDRDNSPLHF. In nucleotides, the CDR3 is TGTGCCAGCAGACGGGACAGGGACAATTCACCCCTCCACTTT.

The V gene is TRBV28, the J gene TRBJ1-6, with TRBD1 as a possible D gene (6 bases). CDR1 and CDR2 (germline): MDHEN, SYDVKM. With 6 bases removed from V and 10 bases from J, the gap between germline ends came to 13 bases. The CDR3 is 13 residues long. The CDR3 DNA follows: TGTGCCAGCAGGGGGGCGGTGGGCTCACCCCTCCACTTT. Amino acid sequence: CASRGAVGSPLHF.

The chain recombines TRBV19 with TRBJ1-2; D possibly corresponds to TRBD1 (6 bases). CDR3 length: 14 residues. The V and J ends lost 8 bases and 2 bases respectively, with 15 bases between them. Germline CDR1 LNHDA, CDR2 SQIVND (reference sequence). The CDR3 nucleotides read TGTGCCAGTGATTCACAGGGTCTCAACTATGGCTACACCTTC. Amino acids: CASDSQGLNYGYTF.

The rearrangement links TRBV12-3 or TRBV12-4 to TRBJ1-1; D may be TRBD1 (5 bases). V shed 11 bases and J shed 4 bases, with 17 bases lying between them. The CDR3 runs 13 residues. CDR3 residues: CALSLGLGTEAFF. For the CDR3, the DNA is TGTGCCCTCTCTTTGGGGCTTGGCACTGAAGCTTTCTTT.

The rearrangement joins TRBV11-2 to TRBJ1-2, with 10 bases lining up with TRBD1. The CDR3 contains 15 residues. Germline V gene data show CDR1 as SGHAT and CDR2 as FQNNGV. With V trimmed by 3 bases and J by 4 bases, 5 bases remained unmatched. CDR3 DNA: TGTGCCAGCAGCTTCCCCGGGACAGGGGTCTATGGCTACACCTTC. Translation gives CASSFPGTGVYGYTF.

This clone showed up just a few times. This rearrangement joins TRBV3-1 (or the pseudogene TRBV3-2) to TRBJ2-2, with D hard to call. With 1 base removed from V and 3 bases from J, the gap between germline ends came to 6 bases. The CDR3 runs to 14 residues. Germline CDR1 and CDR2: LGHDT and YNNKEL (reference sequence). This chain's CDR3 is CASSQGRDTGELFF. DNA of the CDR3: TGTGCCAGCAGCCAAGGACGGGACACCGGGGAGCTGTTTTTT.

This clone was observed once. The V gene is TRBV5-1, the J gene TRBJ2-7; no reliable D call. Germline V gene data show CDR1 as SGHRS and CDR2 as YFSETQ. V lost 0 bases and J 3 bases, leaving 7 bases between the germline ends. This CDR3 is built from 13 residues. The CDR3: CASSLGGFYEQYF. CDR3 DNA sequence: TGCGCCAGCAGCTTGGGCGGATTCTACGAGCAGTACTTC.

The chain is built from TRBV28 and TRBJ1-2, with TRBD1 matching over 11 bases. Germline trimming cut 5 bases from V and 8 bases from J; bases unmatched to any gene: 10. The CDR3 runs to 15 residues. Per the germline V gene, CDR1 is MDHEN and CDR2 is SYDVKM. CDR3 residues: CASSPGTGGRRGYTF. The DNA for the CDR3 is TGTGCCAGCAGTCCCGGGACAGGGGGTCGGCGCGGCTACACCTTC.

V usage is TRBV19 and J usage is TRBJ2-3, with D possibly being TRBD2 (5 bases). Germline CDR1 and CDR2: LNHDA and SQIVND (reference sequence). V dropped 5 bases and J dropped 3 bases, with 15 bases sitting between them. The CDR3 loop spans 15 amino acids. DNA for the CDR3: TGTGCCAGTAGTCCCCCTTATTCGGGGACAGATACGCAGTATTTT. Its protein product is CASSPPYSGTDTQYF. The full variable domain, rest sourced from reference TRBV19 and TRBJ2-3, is DGGITQSPKYLFRKEGQNVTLSCEQNLNHDAMYWYRQDPGQGLRLIYYSQIVNDFQKGDIAEGYSVSREKKESFPLTVTSAQKNPTAFYLCASSPPYSGTDTQYFGPGTRLTVL.

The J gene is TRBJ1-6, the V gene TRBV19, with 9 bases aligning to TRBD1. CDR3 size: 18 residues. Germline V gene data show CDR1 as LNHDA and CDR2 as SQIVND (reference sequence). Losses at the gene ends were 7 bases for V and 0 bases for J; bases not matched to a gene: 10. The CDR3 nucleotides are TGTGCCAGTAAGGAGACAGGGGGAATTAGCTCCTATAATTCACCCCTCCACTTT. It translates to CASKETGGISSYNSPLHF.

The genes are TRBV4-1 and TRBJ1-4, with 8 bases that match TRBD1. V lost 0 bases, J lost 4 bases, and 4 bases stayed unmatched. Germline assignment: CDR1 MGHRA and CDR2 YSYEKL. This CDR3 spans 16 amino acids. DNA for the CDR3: TGCGCCAGCAGCCAAGATCAGGGGGCGCGTAATGAAAAACTGTTTTTT. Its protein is CASSQDQGARNEKLFF.

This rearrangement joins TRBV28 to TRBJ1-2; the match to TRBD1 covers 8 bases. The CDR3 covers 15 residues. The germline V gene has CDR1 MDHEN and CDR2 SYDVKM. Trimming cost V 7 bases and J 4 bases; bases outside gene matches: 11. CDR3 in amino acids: CASIQGGNLGYGYTF. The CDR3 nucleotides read TGTGCCAGCATACAGGGGGGTAATTTAGGCTATGGCTACACCTTC.

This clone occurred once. CDR3: CASSQRGAHTGELFF. Written as DNA, the CDR3 is TGTGCCAGCAGCCAACGGGGGGCCCACACCGGGGAGCTGTTTTTT. The chain recombines TRBV3-1 (or the pseudogene TRBV3-2) with TRBJ2-2; the D gene is possibly TRBD2 (7 bases). Trimming took off 2 bases at V and 3 bases at J, with 10 bases between the two ends. Germline-derived CDR1 and CDR2 are LGHDT and YNNKEL (reference sequence). The CDR3 contains 15 residues.

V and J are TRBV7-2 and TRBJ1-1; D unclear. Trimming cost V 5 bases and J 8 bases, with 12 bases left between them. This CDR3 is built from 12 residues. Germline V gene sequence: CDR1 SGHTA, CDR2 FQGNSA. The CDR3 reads CASSPSGPEAFF. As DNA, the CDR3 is TGTGCCAGCAGCCCGAGCGGCCCCGAAGCTTTCTTT.